These T cell receptor beta chains were read from a single sample in a study of T-cell memory formation after mild COVID-19. A single record per CDR3 protein comes from TCRdb applying MiXCR to the 5' RACE reads. Among roughly 130,000 distinct CDR3 sequences listed, around 6.3% were seen once. Sequencing input: PBMCs or a T cell subset sorted from them (not recorded which). The origin of the receptors is an adult woman who had mild COVID-19 (a few samples of this study predate the infection). Cell type and time point are not known. The CDR3 runs from the conserved cysteine through the conserved F or W. D genes are given only for firm matches. A clone size is listed for some rows: how often the clone was seen (once, few, many), or a class if it is expanded.

j_gene,d_gene,abundance,v_gene,CDR3aa,CDR3nt
TRBJ1-4,TRBD1,.,TRBV3-1,CASSQDSRTGLFF,TGTGCCAGCAGCCAAGATAGTAGGACAGGCCTGTTTTTT
TRBJ1-1,.,.,TRBV7-9,CASSRLSGGSTEAFF,TGTGCCAGCAGCCGGCTTTCCGGGGGCAGCACTGAAGCTTTCTTT
TRBJ1-5,.,many,TRBV24-1,CATSERSGKSNQPQHF,TGTGCCACCAGTGAGAGATCAGGGAAAAGCAATCAGCCCCAGCATTTT
TRBJ2-7,.,few,TRBV6-6,CASTEIEVNYEQYF,TGTGCCAGCACGGAAATAGAGGTGAACTACGAGCAGTACTTC
TRBJ2-6,TRBD1,many,TRBV7-2,CASSSGGSGANVLTF,TGTGCCAGCAGCTCAGGGGGCTCTGGGGCCAACGTCCTGACTTTC
TRBJ2-5,.,many,TRBV7-2,CASSSEGAARGRKTQYF,TGTGCCAGCAGCTCAGAGGGGGCGGCTAGAGGGAGGAAGACCCAGTACTTC
TRBJ2-1,.,few,TRBV7-9,CASSRGVIEDNEQFF,TGTGCCAGCAGCCGGGGCGTTATCGAGGACAATGAGCAGTTCTTC
TRBJ2-3,.,few,TRBV5-1,CASSSGGPDTQYF,TGCGCCAGCAGCTCCGGGGGACCAGATACGCAGTATTTT
TRBJ2-1,.,many,TRBV6-6,CASYLGGGPLIYNEQFF,TGTGCCAGCTATCTGGGTGGGGGCCCACTGATTTACAATGAGCAGTTCTTC
TRBJ1-4,TRBD1,.,TRBV6-5,CASSYSSPGQQATNEKLFF,TGTGCCAGCAGTTACTCATCTCCGGGACAGCAAGCAACTAATGAAAAACTGTTTTTT
TRBJ2-7,TRBD2,many,TRBV3-1,CASSELGSGGNEQYF,TGTGCCAGCAGCGAACTAGGGAGCGGGGGCAACGAGCAGTACTTC
TRBJ1-5,.,many,TRBV4-2,CASSQEAGLSNQPQHF,TGTGCCAGCAGCCAAGAAGCAGGCCTTAGCAATCAGCCCCAGCATTTT
TRBJ2-7,.,.,TRBV18,CASSGFAEQYF,TGTGCCAGCTCAGGATTTGCCGAGCAGTACTTC
TRBJ2-7,TRBD2,many,TRBV20-1,CSAPLSGALSYEQYF,TGCAGTGCTCCTCTTAGCGGGGCTCTCTCCTACGAGCAGTACTTC